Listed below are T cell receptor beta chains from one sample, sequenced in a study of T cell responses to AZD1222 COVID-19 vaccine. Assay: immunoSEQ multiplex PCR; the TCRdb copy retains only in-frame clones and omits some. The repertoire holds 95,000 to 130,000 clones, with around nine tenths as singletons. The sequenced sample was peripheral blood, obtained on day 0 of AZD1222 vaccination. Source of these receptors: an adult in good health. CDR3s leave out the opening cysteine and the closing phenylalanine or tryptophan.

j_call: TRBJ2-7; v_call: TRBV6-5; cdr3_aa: ASSYSGLGFYEQY
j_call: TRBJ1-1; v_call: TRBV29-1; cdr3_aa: SARGPLRTEAF
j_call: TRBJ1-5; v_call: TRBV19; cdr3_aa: ASTAGTGGPQPQH
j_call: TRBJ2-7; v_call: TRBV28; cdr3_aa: ASSLWGEESYEQY
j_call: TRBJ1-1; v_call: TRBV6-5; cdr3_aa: ASSSATEAF
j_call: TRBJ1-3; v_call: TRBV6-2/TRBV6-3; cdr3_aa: ASSYGPFRDRATSSGNTIY
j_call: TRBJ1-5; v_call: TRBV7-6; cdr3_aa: ASSMGGQGNQPQH
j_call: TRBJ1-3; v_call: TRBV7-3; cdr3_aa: ASSLMGQGGGGTIY
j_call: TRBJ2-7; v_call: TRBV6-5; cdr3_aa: ASTGQGRTYEQY
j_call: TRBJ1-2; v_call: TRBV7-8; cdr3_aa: ASRPRTGGRGYT
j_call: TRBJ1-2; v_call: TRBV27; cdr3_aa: ASSLRQGAGRGYT
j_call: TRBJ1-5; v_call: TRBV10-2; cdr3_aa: ASSESGGVAPQH
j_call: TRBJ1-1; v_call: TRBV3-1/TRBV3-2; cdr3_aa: ASSHAVDRGGTEAF
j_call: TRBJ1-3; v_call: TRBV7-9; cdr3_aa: ASSRRDRFPTIY
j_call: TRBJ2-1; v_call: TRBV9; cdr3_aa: ASSNPGMLQQF
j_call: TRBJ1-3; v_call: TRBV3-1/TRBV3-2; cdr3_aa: ASSQISGTIY
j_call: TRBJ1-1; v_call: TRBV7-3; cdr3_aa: ASSPQGGLTEAF
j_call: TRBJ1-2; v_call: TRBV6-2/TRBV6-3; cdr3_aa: ASSETKGVSNYGYT
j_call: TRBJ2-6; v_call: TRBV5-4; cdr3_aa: ASSLALSSSGSGANVLT
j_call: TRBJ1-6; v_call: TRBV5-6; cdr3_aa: ASSQISRDRTFH
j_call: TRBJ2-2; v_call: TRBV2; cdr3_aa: ASSESVRGRAGELF
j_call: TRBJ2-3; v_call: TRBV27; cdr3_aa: ASRRVADTQY
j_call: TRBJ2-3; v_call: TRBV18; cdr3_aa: ASSPGAGTDTQY
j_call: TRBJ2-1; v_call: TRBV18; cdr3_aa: ASSPPGTANEQF
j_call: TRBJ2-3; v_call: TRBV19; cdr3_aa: ASSYGTLGTQY
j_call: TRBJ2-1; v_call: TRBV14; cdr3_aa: ASSQVGSSYNEQF
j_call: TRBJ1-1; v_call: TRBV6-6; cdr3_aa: ASSYSGGETEAF
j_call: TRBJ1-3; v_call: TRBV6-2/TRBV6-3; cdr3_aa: ASSYGELSGNTIY
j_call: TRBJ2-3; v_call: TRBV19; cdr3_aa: ASSIGADWDTQY
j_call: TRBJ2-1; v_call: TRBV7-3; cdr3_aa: ASRPKLSYNEQF
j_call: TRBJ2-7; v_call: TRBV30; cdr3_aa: AWTRGPGTVYEQY
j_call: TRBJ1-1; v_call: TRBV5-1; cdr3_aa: ASSLDRGVEAF
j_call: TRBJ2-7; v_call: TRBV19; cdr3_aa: ASSIADGAYEQY
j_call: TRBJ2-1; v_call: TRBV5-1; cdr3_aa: ASRQTSGSSYNEQF